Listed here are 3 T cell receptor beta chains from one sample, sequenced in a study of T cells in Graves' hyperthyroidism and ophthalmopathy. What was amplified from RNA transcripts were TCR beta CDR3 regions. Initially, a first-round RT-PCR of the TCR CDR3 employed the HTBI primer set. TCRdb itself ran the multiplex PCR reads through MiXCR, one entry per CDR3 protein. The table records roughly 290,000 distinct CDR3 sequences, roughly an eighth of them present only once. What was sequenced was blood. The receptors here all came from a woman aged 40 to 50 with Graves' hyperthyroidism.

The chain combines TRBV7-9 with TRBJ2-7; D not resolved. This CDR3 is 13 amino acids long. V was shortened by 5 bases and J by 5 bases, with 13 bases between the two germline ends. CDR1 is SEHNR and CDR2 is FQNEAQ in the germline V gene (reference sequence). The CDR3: CASSLSSYNEQYF. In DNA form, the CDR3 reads TGTGCCAGCAGCCTTTCTTCCTATAACGAGCAGTACTTC.

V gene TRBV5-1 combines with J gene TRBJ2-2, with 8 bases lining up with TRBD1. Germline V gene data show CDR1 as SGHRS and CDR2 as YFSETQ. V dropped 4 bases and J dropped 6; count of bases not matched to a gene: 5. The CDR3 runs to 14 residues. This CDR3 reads CASSRTGYAGELFF. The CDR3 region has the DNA TGCGCCAGCAGCCGGACAGGGTACGCCGGGGAGCTGTTTTTT.

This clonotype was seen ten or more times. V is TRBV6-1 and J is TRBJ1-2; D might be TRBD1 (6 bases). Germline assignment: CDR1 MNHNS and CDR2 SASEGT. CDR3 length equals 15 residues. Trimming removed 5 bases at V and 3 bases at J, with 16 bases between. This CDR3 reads CASSPKLDSYYGYTF. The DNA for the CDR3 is TGTGCCAGCAGTCCCAAATTGGACAGCTACTATGGCTACACCTTC.